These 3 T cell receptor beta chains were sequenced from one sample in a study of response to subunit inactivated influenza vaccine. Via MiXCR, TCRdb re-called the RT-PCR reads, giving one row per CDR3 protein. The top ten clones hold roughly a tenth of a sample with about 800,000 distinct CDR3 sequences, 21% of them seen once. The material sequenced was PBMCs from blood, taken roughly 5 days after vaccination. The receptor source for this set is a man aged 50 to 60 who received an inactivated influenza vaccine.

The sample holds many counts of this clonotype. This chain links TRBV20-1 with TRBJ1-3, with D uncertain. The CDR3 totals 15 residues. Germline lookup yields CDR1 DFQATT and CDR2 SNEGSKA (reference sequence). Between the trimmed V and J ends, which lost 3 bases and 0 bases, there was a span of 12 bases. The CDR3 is CSARVRGNSGNTIYF. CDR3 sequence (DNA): TGCAGTGCTAGGGTACGAGGAAACTCTGGAAACACCATATATTTT.

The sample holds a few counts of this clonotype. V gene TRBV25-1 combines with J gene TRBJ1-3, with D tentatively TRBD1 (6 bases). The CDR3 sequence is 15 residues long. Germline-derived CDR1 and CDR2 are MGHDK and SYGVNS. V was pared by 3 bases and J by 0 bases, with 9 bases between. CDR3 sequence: CASSERGASGNTIYF. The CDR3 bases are TGTGCCAGCAGTGAGAGGGGGGCCTCTGGAAACACCATATATTTT. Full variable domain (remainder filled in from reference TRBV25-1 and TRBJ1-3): EADIYQTPRYLVIGTGKKITLECSQTMGHDKMYWYQQDPGMELHLIHYSYGVNSTEKGDLSSESTVSRIRTEHFPLTLESARPSHTSQYLCASSERGASGNTIYFGEGSWLTVV.

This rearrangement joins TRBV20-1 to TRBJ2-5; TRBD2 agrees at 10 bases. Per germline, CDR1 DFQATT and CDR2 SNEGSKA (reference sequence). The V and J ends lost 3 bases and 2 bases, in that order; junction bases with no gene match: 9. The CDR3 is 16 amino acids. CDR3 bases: TGCAGTGCTAGTATCGGTCTAGCGGGGGCACAAGAGACCCAGTACTTC. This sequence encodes CSASIGLAGAQETQYF.